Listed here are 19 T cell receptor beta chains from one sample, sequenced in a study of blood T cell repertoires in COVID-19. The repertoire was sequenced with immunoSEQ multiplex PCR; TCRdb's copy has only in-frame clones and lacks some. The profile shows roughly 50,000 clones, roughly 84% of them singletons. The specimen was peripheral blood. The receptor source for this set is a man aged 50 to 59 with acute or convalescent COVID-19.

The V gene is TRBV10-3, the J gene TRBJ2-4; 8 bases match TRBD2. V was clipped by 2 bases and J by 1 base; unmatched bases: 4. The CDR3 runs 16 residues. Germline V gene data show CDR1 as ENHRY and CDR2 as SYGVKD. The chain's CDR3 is CAISEAGGPAKNIQYF. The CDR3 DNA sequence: TGTGCCATCAGTGAGGCGGGGGGCCCGGCCAAAAACATTCAGTACTTC.

The DNA for the CDR3 is TGCGCCAGCAGCCCAGGTCCGGGACAGGGGCTCTCTGGGGCCAACGTCCTGACTTTC. This gives the protein CASSPGPGQGLSGANVLTF. The chain uses TRBV5-1 and TRBJ2-6, with TRBD1 matching over 10 bases. Germline CDR1 reads SGHRS; CDR2 reads YFSETQ. V lost 4 bases, J lost 0 bases, and 10 bases stayed unmatched. This CDR3 is built from 19 residues.

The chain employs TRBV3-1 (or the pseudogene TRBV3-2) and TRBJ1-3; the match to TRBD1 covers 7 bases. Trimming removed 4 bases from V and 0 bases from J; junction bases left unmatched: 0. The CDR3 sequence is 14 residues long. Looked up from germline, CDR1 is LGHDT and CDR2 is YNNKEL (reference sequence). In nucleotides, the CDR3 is TGTGCCAGCAGCCGGACAGGCTCTGGAAACACCATATATTTT. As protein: CASSRTGSGNTIYF.

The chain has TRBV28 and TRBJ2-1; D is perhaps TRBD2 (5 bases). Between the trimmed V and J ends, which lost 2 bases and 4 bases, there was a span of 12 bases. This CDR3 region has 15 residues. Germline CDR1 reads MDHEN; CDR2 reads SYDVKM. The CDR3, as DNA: TGTGCCAGCAGTTTAGGCTCCACGGGGTACAATGAGCAGTTCTTC. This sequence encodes CASSLGSTGYNEQFF.

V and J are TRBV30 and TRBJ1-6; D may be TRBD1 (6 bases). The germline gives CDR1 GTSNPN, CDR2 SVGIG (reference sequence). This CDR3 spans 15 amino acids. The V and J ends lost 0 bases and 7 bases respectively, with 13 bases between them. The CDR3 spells CAWSVRGQGNSPLHF. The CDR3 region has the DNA TGTGCCTGGAGTGTAAGAGGGCAGGGGAATTCACCCCTCCACTTT.

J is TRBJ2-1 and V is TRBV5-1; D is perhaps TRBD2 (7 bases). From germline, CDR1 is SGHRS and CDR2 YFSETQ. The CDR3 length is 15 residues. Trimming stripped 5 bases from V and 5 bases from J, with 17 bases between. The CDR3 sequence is CASRALDGGHNEQFF. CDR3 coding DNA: TGCGCCAGCAGGGCTCTAGACGGGGGGCACAATGAGCAGTTCTTC.

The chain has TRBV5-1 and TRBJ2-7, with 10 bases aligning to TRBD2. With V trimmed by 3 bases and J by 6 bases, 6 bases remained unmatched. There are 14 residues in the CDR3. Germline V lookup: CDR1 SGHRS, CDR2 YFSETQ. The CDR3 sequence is CASSSASGSGEQYF. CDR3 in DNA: TGCGCCAGCAGCTCAGCTAGCGGGAGTGGCGAGCAGTACTTC. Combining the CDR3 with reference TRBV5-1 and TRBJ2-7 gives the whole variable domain KAGVTQTPRYLIKTRGQQVTLSCSPISGHRSVSWYQQTPGQGLQFLFEYFSETQRNKGNFPGRFSGRQFSNSRSEMNVSTLELGDSALYLCASSSASGSGEQYFGPGTRLTVT.

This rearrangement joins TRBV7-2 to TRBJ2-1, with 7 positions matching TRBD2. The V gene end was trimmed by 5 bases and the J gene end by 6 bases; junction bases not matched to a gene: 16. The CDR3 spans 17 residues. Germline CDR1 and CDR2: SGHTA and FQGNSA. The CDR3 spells CASSRWKVGRLANEQFF. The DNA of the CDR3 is TGTGCCAGCAGCCGCTGGAAGGTCGGGAGGTTGGCCAATGAGCAGTTCTTC.

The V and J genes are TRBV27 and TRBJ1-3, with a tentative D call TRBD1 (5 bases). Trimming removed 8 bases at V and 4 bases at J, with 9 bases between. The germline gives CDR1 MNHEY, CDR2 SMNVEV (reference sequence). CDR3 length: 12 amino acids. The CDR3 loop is CASGALGNTIYF. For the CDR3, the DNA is TGTGCCAGCGGGGCCTTGGGAAACACCATATATTTT.

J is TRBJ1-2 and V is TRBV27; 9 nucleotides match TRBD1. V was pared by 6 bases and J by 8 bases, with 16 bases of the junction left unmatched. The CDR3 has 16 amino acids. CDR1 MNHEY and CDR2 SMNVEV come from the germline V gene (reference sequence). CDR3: CASSRVATTGGHGYTF. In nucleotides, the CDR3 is TGTGCCAGCAGCCGGGTTGCCACTACAGGGGGCCACGGCTACACCTTC.

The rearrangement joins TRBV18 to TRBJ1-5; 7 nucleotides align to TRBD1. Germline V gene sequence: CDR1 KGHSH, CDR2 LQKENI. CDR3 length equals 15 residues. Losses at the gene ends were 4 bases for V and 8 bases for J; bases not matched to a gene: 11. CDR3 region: CASSRAGQPSEPQHF. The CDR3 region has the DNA TGTGCCAGCTCACGCGCGGGACAGCCCTCGGAGCCCCAGCATTTT.

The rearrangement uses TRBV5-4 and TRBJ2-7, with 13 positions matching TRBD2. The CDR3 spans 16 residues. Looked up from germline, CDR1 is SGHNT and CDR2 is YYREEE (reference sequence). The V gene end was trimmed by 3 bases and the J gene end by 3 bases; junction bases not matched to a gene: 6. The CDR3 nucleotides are TGTGCCAGCAGCTCAGTCCGACTAGCGGGGGGCTACGAGCAGTACTTC. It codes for CASSSVRLAGGYEQYF.

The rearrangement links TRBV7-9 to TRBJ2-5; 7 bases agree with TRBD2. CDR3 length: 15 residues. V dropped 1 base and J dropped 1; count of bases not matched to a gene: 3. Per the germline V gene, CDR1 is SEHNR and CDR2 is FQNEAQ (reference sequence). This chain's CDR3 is CASSLVGTIQETQYF. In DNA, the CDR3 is TGTGCCAGCAGCTTAGTCGGGACTATCCAAGAGACCCAGTACTTC.

The CDR3 DNA reads TGCGCCAGCAGCGACGGGACAGGGGGCGGGCCACAAGAGACCCAGTACTTC. It specifies CASSDGTGGGPQETQYF. The chain links TRBV5-1 to TRBJ2-5; 12 positions match TRBD1. V lost 4 bases to trimming and J lost 2 bases; unmatched junction nucleotides: 9. The CDR3 totals 17 residues. Germline V gives CDR1 SGHRS, CDR2 YFSETQ.

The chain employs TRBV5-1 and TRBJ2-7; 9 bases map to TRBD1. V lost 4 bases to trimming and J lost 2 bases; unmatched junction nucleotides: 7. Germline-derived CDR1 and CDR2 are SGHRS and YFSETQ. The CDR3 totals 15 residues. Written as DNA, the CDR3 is TGCGCCAGCAGCACCTCCGGGACAGGGACCTACGAGCAGTACTTC. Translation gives CASSTSGTGTYEQYF.

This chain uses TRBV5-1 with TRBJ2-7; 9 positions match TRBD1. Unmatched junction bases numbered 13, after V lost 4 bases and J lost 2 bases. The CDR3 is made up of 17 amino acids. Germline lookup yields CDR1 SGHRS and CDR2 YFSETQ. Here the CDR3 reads CASSISSGTGIPYEQYF. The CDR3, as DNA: TGCGCCAGCAGCATATCCTCCGGGACAGGGATCCCCTACGAGCAGTACTTC.

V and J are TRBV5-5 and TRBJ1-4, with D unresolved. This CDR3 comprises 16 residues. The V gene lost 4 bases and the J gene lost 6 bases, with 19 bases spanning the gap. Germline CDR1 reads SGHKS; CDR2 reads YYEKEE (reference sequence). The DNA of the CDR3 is TGTGCCAGCAGCAACCCCGACTTTCACGTTGATGAAAAACTGTTTTTT. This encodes CASSNPDFHVDEKLFF.

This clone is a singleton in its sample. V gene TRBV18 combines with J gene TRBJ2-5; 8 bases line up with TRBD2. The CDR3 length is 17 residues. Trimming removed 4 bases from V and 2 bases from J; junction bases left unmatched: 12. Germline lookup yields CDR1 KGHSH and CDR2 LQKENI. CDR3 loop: CASSLTGTRFTQETQYF. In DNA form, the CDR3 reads TGTGCCAGCTCACTTACCGGGACTAGGTTCACACAAGAGACCCAGTACTTC.

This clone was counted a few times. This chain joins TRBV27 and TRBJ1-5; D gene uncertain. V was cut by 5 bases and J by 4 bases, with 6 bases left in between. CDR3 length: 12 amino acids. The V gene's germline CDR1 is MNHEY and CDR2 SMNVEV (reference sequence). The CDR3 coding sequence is TGTGCCAGCAGTCCTCAGAATCAGCCCCAGCATTTT. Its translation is CASSPQNQPQHF.